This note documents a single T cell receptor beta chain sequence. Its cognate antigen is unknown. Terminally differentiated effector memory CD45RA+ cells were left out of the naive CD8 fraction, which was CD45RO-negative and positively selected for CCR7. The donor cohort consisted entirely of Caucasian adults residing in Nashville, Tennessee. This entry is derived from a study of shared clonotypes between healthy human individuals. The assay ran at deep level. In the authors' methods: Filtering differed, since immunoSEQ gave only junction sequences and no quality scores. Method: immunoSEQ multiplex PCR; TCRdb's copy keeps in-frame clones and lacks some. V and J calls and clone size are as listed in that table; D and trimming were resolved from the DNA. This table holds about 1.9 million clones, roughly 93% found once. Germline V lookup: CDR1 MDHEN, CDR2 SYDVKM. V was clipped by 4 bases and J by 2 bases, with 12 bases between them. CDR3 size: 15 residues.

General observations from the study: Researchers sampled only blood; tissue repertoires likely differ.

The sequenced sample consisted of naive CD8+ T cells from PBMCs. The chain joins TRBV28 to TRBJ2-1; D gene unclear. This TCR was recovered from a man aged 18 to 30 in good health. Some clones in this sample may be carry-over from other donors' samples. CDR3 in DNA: TGTGCCAGCAGTTCCCTCAGGAGCCCCTACAATGAGCAGTTCTTC. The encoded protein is CASSSLRSPYNEQFF. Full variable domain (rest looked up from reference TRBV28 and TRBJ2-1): DVKVTQSSRYLVKRTGEKVFLECVQDMDHENMFWYRQDPGLGLRLIYFSYDVKMKEKGDIPEGYSVSREKKERFSLILESASTNQTSMYLCASSSLRSPYNEQFFGPGTRLTVL.